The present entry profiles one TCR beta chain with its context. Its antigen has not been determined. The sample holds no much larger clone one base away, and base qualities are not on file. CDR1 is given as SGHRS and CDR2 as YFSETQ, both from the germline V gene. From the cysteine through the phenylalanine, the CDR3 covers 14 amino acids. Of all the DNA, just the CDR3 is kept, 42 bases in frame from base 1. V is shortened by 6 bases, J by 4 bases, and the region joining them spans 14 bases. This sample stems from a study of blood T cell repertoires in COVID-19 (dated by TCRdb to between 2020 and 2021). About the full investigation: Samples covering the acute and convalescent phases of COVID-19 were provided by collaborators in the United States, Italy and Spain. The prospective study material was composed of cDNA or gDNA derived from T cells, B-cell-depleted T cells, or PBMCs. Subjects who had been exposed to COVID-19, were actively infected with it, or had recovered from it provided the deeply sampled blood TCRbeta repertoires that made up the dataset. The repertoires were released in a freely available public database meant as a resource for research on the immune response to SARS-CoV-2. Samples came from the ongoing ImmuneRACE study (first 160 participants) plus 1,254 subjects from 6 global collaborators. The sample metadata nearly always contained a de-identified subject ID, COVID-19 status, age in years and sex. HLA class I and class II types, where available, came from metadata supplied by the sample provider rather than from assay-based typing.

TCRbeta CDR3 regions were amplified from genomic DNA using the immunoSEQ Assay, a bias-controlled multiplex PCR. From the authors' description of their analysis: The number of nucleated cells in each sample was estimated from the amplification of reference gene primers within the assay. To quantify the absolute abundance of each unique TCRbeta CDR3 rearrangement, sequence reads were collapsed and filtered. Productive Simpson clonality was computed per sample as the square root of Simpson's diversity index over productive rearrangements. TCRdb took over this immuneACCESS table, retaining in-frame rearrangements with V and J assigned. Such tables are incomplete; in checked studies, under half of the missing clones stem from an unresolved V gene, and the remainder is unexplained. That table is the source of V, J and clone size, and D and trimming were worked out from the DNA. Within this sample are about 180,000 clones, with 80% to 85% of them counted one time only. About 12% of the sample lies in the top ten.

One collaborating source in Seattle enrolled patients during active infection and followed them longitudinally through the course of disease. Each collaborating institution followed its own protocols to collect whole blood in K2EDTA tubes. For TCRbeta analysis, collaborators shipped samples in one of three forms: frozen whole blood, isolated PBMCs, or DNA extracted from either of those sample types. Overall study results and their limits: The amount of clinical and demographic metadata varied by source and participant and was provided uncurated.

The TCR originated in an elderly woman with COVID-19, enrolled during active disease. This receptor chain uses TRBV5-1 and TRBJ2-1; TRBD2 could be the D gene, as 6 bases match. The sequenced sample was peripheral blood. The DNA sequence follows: TGCGCCAGCACTCGCGGGGCGGAGTACAATGAGCAGTTCTTC. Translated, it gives CASTRGAEYNEQFF.